This T cell receptor (beta chain) was identified during a study of regulatory and conventional T cells in RAG deficiency. Notes on the study in general: In Omenn syndrome, Treg and Tconv repertoires overlapped >75%.

For this clone: Its antigen is unidentified.

Repertoires were generated with immunoSEQ multiplex PCR, while TCRdb's copy carries only in-frame clones and drops some. The sample consists of roughly 32,000 clones, 89% of them appearing once. The data were also submitted as part of a second study, on regulatory T cells. That investigation notes: Amplification used 52 TRBV primers and 13 TRBJ primers.

Sequenced input: CD8+ T cells sorted from blood. The clonotype was recovered from a human donor in good health.

Here the CDR3 DNA reads TGCAGTGCTAGTATCGCAGATACGCAGTATTTT. It codes for CSASIADTQYF. The chain employs TRBV20-1 and TRBJ2-3, with D uncertain. The CDR3 runs to 11 residues. Germline CDR1 DFQATT, CDR2 SNEGSKA (reference sequence). The V gene lost 3 bases and the J gene lost 4 bases, with 5 bases spanning the gap.